The sequence of this T cell receptor beta chain was determined in a study of blood T cell repertoires in COVID-19. Study information: Sites in the United States, Italy and Spain provided acute and convalescent COVID-19 samples. The cDNA or gDNA used as material had been derived from T cells, B-cell-depleted T cells, or PBMCs.

This clone was counted only a few times. Germline values: CDR1 SGHVS, CDR2 FQNEAQ. CDR3 length: 17 amino acids. V shed 4 bases and J 4 bases; nucleotides not matched to a gene: 10. As originally analysed: Reference gene primer amplification in the assay estimated nucleated cell counts. Here immunoSEQ multiplex PCR was the method, and the copy in TCRdb shows in-frame clones only, minus some. That table gives V, J and clone size, and the DNA gave D and trimming. The repertoire holds 90,000 to 100,000 clones, with 65% to 85% as singletons. Sequencing input: peripheral blood. This clonotype was sampled from a man in his 70s with active or convalescent COVID-19. This sequence joins TRBV7-8 and TRBJ2-2; TRBD2 matches 9 bases. DNA of the CDR3: TGTGCCAGCAGCTACCTGGTTAGCGGGGGCCGCACCGGGGAGCTGTTTTTT. Protein: CASSYLVSGGRTGELFF.